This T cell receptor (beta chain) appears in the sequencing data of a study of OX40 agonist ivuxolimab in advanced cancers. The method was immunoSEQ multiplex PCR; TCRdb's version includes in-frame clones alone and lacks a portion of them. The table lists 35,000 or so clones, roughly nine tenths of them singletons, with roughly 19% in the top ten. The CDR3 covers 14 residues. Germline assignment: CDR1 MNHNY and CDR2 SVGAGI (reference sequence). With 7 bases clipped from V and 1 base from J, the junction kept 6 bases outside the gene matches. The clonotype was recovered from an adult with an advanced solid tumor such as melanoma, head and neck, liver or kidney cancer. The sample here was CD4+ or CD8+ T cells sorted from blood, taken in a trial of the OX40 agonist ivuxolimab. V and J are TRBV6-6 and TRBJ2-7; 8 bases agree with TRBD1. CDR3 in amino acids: CASTLGQGSYEQYF. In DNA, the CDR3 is TGTGCCAGCACCCTCGGACAGGGATCCTACGAGCAGTACTTC.